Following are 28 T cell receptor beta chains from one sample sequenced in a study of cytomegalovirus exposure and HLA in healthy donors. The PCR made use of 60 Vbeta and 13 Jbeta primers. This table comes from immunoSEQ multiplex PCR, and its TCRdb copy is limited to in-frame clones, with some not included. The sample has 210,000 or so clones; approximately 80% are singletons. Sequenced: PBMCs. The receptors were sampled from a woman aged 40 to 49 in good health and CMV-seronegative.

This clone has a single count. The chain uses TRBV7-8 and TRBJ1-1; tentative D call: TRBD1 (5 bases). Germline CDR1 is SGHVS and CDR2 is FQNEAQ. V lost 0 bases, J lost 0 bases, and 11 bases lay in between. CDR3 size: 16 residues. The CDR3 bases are TGTGCCAGCAGCTTAGCTTCGGCAGGGATGAACACTGAAGCTTTCTTT. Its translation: CASSLASAGMNTEAFF.

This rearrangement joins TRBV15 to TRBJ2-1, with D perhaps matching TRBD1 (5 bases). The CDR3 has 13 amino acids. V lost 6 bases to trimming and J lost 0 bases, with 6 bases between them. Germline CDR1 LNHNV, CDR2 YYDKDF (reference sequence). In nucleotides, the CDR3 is TGTGCCACCAGACAGGACTCCTACAATGAGCAGTTCTTC. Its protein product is CATRQDSYNEQFF. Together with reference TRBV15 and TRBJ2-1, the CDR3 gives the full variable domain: DAMVIQNPRYQVTQFGKPVTLSCSQTLNHNVMYWYQQKSSQAPKLLFHYYDKDFNNEADTPDNFQSRRPNTSFCFLDIRSPGLGDTAMYLCATRQDSYNEQFFGPGTRLTVL.

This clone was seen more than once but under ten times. The chain's CDR3 is CASSERGTGVLSTEAFF. CDR3 DNA: TGCGCCAGCAGTGAGCGCGGGACAGGGGTTTTGAGCACTGAAGCTTTCTTT. The chain employs TRBV10-2 and TRBJ1-1; 10 bases are shared with TRBD1. The V gene end was trimmed by 2 bases and the J gene end by 4 bases; junction bases not matched to a gene: 10. This CDR3 is built from 17 residues. Per germline, CDR1 WSHSY and CDR2 SAAADI.

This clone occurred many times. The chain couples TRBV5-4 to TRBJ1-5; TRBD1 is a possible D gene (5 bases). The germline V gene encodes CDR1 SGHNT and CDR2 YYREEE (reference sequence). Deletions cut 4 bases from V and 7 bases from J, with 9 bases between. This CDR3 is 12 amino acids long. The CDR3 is CASSLDSQPQHF. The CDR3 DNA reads TGTGCCAGCAGCCTAGACAGCCAGCCCCAGCATTTT. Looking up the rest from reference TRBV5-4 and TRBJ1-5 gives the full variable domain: ETGVTQSPTHLIKTRGQQVTLRCSSQSGHNTVSWYQQALGQGPQFIFQYYREEENGRGNFPPRFSGLQFPNYSSELNVNALELDDSALYLCASSLDSQPQHFGDGTRLSIL.

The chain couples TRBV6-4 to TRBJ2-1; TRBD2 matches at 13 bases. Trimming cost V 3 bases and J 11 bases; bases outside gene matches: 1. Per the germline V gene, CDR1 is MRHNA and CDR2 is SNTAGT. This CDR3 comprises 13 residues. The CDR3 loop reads CASSELAGGQQFF. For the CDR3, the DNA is TGTGCCAGCAGTGAACTAGCGGGGGGGCAGCAGTTCTTC.

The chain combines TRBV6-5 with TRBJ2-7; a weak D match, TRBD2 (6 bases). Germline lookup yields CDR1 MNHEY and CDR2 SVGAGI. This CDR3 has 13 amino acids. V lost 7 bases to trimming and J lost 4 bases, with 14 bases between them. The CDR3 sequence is CASMSRGTYEQYF. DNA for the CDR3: TGTGCCAGCATGTCCCGGGGGACTTACGAGCAGTACTTC.

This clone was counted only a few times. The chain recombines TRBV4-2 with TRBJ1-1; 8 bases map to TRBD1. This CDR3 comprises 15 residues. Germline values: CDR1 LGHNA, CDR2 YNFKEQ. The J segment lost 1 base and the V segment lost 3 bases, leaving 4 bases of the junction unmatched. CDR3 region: CASSHSGTGNTEAFF. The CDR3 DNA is TGTGCCAGCAGCCATTCCGGGACAGGGAACACTGAAGCTTTCTTT.

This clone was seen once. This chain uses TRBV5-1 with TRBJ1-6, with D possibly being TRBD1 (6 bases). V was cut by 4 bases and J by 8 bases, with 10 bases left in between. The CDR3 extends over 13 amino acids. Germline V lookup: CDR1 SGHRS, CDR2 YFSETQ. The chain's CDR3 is CASSLRTDSPLHF. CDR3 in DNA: TGCGCCAGCAGCCTCCGGACAGATTCACCCCTCCACTTT.

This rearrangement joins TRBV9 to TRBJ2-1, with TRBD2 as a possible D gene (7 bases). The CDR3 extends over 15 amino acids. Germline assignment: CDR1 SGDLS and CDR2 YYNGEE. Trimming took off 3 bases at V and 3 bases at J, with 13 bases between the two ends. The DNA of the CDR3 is TGTGCCAGCAGCGGGGGGGCTAGCGGCTACAATGAGCAGTTCTTC. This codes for CASSGGASGYNEQFF.

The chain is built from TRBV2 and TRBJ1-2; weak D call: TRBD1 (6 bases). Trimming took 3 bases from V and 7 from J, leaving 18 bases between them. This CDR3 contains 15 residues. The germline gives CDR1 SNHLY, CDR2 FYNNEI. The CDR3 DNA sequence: TGTGCCAGCAGTGACTCTCGTCAGGGGCCCGGTGGCTACACCTTC. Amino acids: CASSDSRQGPGGYTF.

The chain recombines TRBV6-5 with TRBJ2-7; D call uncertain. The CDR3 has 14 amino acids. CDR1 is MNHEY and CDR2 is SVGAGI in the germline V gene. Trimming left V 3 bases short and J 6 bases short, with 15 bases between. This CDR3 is CASSYRGQKLEQYF. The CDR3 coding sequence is TGTGCCAGCAGTTATAGAGGTCAAAAGCTCGAGCAGTACTTC.

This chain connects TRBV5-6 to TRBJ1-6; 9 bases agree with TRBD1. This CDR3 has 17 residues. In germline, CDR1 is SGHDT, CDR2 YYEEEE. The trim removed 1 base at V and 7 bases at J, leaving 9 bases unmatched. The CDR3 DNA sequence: TGTGCCAGCAGCTTGTTTGAGTGGGACAGGGAGAATTCACCCCTCCACTTT. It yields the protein CASSLFEWDRENSPLHF.

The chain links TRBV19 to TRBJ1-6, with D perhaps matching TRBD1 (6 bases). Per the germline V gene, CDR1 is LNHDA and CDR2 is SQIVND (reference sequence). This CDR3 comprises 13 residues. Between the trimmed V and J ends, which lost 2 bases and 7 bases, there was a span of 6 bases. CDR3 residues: CASSIQGNSPLHF. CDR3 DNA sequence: TGTGCCAGTAGTATACAGGGGAATTCACCCCTCCACTTT.

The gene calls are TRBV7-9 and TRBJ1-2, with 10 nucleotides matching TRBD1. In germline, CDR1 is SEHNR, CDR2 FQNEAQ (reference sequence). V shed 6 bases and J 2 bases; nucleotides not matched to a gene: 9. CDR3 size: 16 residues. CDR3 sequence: CASRRDRGPPNYGYTF. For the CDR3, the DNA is TGTGCCAGCAGGCGGGACAGGGGACCGCCAAACTATGGCTACACCTTC.

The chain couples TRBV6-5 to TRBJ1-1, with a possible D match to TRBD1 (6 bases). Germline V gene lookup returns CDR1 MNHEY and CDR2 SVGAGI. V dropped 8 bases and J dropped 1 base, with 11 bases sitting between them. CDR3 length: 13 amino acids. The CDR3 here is CASQGGKNTEAFF. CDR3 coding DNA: TGTGCCAGCCAAGGGGGAAAGAACACTGAAGCTTTCTTT.

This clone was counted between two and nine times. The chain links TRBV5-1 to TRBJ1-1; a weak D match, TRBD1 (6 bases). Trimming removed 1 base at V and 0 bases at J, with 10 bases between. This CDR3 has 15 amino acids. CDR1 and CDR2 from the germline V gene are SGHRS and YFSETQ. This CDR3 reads CASSLRDNVNTEAFF. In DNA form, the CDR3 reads TGCGCCAGCAGCTTGAGGGACAATGTGAACACTGAAGCTTTCTTT.

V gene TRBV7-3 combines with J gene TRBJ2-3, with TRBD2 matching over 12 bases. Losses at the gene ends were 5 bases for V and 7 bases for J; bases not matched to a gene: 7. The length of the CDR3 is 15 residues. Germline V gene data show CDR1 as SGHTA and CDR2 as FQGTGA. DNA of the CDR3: TGTGCCAGCAGCGTTCTAGCGGGGGGGCCGTATACGCAGTATTTT. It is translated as CASSVLAGGPYTQYF.

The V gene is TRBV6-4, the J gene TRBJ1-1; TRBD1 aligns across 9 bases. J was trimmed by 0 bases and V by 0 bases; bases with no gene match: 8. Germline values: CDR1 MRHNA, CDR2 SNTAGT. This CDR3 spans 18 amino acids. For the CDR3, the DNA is TGTGCCAGCAGTGACTCTGAGAACAGGGGGCCACTGAACACTGAAGCTTTCTTT. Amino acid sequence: CASSDSENRGPLNTEAFF.

This CDR3 reads CASSANPSGVNEQFF. The CDR3 nucleotides read TGTGCCAGCAGCGCTAACCCCTCGGGGGTCAATGAGCAGTTCTTC. The J gene is TRBJ2-1, the V gene TRBV9, with a weak D call TRBD2 (6 bases). Trimming pared 3 bases from V and 6 bases from J, leaving 16 bases between. CDR3 size: 15 residues. The germline V gene encodes CDR1 SGDLS and CDR2 YYNGEE.

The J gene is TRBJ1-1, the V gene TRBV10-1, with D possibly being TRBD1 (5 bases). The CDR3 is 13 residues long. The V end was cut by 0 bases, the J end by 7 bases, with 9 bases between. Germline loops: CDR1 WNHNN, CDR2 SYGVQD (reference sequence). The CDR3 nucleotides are TGCGCCAGCAGTGAGTCCGGGACTCTTGAAGCTTTCTTT. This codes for CASSESGTLEAFF.

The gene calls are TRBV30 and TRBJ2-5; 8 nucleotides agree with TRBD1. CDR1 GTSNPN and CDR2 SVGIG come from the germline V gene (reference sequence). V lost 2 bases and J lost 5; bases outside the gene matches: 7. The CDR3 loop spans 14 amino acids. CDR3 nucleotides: TGTGCCTGGAGTAGAGCAGGGGGCTTGGAGACCCAGTACTTC. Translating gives CAWSRAGGLETQYF.

The CDR3 loop reads CASSRTGSGQPQHF. CDR3 nucleotides: TGCGCCAGCAGCCGGACAGGGAGTGGTCAGCCCCAGCATTTT. This sequence joins TRBV5-1 and TRBJ1-5; 8 bases align to TRBD1. The germline V gene has CDR1 SGHRS and CDR2 YFSETQ. CDR3 length: 14 amino acids. The J segment lost 6 bases and the V segment lost 4 bases, leaving 6 bases of the junction unmatched.

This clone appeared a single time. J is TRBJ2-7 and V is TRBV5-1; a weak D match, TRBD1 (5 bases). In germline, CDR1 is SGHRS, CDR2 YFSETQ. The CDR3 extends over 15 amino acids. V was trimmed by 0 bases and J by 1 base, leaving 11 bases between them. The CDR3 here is CASSLALGQSYEQYF. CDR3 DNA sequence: TGCGCCAGCAGCTTGGCCTTGGGGCAATCCTACGAGCAGTACTTC. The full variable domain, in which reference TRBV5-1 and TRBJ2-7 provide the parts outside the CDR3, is KAGVTQTPRYLIKTRGQQVTLSCSPISGHRSVSWYQQTPGQGLQFLFEYFSETQRNKGNFPGRFSGRQFSNSRSEMNVSTLELGDSALYLCASSLALGQSYEQYFGPGTRLTVT.

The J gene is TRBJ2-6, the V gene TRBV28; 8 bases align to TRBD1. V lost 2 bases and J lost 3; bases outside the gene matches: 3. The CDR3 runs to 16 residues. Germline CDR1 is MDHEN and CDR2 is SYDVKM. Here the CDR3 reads CASSLAGGGGANVLTF. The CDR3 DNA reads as TGTGCCAGCAGTTTAGCAGGGGGCGGTGGGGCCAACGTCCTGACTTTC. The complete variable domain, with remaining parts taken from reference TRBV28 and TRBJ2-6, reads DVKVTQSSRYLVKRTGEKVFLECVQDMDHENMFWYRQDPGLGLRLIYFSYDVKMKEKGDIPEGYSVSREKKERFSLILESASTNQTSMYLCASSLAGGGGANVLTFGAGSRLTVL.

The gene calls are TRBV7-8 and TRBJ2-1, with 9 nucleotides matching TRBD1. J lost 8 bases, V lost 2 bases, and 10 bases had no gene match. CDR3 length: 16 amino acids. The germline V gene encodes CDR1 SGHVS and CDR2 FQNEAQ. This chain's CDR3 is CASSLIGDRDGDEQFF. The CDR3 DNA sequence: TGTGCCAGCAGCTTAATCGGGGACAGGGATGGCGATGAGCAGTTCTTC.

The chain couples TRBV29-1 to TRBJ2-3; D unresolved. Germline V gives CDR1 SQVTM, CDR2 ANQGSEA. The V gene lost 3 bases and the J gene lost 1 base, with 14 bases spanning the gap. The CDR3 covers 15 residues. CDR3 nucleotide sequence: TGCAGCGTTGATACGTACAGTATCGGCACAGATACGCAGTATTTT. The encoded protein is CSVDTYSIGTDTQYF.

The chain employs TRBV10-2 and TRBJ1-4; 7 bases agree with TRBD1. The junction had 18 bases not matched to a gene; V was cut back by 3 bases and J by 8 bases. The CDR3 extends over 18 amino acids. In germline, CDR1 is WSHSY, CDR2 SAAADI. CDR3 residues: CASSEGGGGRGIGEKLFF. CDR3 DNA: TGCGCCAGCAGTGAAGGAGGAGGGGGCAGAGGTATAGGGGAAAAACTGTTTTTT.

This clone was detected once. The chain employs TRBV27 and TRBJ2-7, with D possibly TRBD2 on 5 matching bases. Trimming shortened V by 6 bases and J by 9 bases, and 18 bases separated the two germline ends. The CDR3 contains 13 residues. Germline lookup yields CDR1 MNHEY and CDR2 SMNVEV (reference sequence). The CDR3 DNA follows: TGTGCCAGCAGCGTCCTCCGGGGTAACGGGCAGTACTTC. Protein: CASSVLRGNGQYF.